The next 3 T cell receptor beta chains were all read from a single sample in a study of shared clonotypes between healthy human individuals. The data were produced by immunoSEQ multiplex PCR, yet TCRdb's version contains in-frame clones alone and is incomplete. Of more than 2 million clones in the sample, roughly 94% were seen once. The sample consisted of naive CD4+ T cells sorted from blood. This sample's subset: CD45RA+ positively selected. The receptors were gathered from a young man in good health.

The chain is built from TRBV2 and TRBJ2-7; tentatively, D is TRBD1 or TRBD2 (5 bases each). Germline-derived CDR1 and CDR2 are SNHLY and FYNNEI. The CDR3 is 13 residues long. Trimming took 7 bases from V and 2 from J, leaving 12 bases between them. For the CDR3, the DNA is TGTGCCAGCACCCGGGACCTGGCCTACGAGCAGTACTTC. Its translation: CASTRDLAYEQYF.

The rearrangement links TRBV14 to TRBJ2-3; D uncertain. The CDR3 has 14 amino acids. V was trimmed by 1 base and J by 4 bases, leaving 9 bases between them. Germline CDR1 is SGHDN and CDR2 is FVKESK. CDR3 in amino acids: CASSQGAPPDTQYF. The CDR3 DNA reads TGTGCCAGCAGCCAAGGGGCCCCCCCAGATACGCAGTATTTT. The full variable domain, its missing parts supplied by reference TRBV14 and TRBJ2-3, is EAGVTQFPSHSVIEKGQTVTLRCDPISGHDNLYWYRRVMGKEIKFLLHFVKESKQDESGMPNNRFLAERTGGTYSTLKVQPAELEDSGVYFCASSQGAPPDTQYFGPGTRLTVL.

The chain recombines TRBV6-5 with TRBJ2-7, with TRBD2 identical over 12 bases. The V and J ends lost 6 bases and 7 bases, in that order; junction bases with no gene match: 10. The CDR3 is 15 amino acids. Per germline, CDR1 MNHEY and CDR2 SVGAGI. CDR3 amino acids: CASRPPTSGGQEQYF. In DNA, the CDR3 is TGTGCCAGCAGGCCTCCGACTAGCGGGGGACAAGAGCAGTACTTC.